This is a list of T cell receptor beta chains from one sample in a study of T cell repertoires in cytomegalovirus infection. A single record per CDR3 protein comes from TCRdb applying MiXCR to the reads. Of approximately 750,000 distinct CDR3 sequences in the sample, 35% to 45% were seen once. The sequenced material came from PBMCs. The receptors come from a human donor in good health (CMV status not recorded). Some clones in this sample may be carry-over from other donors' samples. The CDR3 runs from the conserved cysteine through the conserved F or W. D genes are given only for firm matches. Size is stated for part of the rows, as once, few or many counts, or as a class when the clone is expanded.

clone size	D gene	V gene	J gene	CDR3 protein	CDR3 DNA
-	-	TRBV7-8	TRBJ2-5	CASSLGQNEETQYF	TGTGCCAGCAGCTTAGGGCAGAATGAAGAGACCCAGTACTTC
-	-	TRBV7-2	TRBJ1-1	CASSLAFRGMNTEAFF	TGTGCCAGCAGCTTAGCATTCAGGGGCATGAACACTGAAGCTTTCTTT
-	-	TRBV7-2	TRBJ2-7	CASSPGRPSSYEQYF	TGTGCCAGCAGCCCTGGACGCCCTAGTTCCTACGAGCAGTACTTC
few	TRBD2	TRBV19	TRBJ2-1	CASNGGATTSTYNEQFF	TGTGCCAGTAACGGGGGGGCGACCACGTCTACCTACAATGAGCAGTTCTTC
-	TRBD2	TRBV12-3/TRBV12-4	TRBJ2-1	CASRASGGSYNEQFF	TGTGCCAGCAGGGCTAGCGGGGGTTCCTACAATGAGCAGTTCTTC
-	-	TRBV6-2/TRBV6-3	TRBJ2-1	CASSYRGQPTLNEQFF	TGTGCCAGCAGTTACCGAGGACAGCCCACTCTCAATGAGCAGTTCTTC
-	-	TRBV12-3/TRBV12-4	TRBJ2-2	CATSWGAPVGELFF	TGTGCCACCTCCTGGGGGGCGCCGGTCGGGGAGCTGTTTTTT
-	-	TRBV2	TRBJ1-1	CASSVSGRLEAFF	TGTGCCAGCAGTGTTTCGGGGCGATTGGAAGCTTTCTTT
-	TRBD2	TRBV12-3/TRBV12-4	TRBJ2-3	CASISRTSGRGGQYF	TGTGCCAGCATTTCCCGGACTAGCGGGCGCGGGGGGCAGTATTTT
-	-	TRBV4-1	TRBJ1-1	CASSQPTDRPLKAFF	TGCGCCAGCAGCCAACCCACCGACCGGCCACTCAAAGCTTTCTTT
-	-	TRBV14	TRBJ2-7	CASSHDLRTARSYEQYF	TGTGCCAGCAGCCATGACCTAAGGACAGCTCGCTCCTACGAGCAGTACTTC
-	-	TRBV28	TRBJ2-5	CASSLGTPQETQYF	TGTGCCAGCAGCCTTGGGACCCCGCAAGAGACCCAGTACTTC
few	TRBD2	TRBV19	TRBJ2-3	CASSIWQGGGTDTQYF	TGTGCCAGTAGTATATGGCAGGGAGGGGGCACAGATACGCAGTATTTT
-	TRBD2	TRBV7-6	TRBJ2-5	CASSSDGGSRETQYF	TGTGCTAGCAGCTCTGACGGGGGGTCCAGGGAGACCCAGTACTTC
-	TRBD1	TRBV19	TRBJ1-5	CASSTTTGWAQHF	TGTGCCAGTAGTACCACGACAGGGTGGGCCCAGCATTTT
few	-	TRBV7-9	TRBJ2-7	CASSPYGIYKMYF	TGTGCCAGCAGCCCATATGGCATTTACAAGATGTACTTC
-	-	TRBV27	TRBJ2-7	CASSLSAFYEQYF	TGTGCCAGCAGTTTATCGGCTTTCTACGAGCAGTACTTC
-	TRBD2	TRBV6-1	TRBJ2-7	CASRLAGGSFYEQYF	TGTGCCAGCAGGCTAGCGGGAGGATCTTTCTACGAGCAGTACTTC
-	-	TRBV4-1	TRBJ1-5	CASSQVQVNSNQPQHF	TGCGCCAGCAGCCAAGTACAGGTCAATAGCAATCAGCCCCAGCATTTT
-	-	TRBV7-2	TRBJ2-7	CSTGFTYEQYF	TGTTCCACCGGCTTTACCTACGAGCAGTACTTC
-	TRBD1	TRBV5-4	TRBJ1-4	CASSFRDSHNEKLFF	TGTGCCAGCAGCTTTCGGGACAGTCATAATGAAAAACTGTTTTTT
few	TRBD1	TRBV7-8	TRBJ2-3	CASSVDHRDRVTDTQYF	TGTGCCAGCAGCGTAGATCACCGGGACAGGGTCACAGATACGCAGTATTTT
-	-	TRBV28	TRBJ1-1	CASRPIGGSRLIAFF	TGTGCCAGCAGACCCATCGGGGGGAGCAGGTTAATAGCTTTCTTT
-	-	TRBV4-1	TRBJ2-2	CASSEGDFSTGELFF	TGCGCCAGCAGCGAAGGGGACTTCTCCACCGGGGAGCTGTTTTTT
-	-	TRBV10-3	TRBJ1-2	CAISGGKGNYGYNF	TGTGCCATCAGTGGGGGAAAGGGAAACTATGGCTACAACTTC